The sequence of this T cell receptor (beta chain) was determined in a study of cytotoxic CD8 clonotypes in ibrutinib-treated CLL. Study results and caveats: A rise in clonality was seen at ibrutinib response, and a fall back toward baseline was seen at progression. Sustained-remission and progressing patients' sampling times differed. Baseline clonality was higher than in age-matched healthy donors and moved in step with circulating CD8+ T-cell counts.

As to this clone: Its cognate antigen is unknown.

TCRdb keeps only in-frame clones here, not all; method: immunoSEQ multiplex PCR. The sample shows about 92,000 clones, around 77% of them seen only once. Per germline, CDR1 SGHDN and CDR2 FVKESK. The CDR3 spans 14 residues. V was clipped by 0 bases and J by 5 bases, with 9 bases between them. Extraction of around 2.2 micrograms of genomic DNA from cryopreserved PBMCs supplied material for TCR beta libraries. The source material was PBMCs, sampled after 24 months of ibrutinib treatment. The sequence derives from a human donor with chronic lymphocytic leukemia. The chain joins TRBV14 to TRBJ2-3, with D perhaps TRBD1 or TRBD2 (5 bases each). CDR3 nucleotides: TGTGCCAGCAGCCAAGATTTGGGGGAAGATACGCAGTATTTT. This sequence encodes CASSQDLGEDTQYF.